This passage covers 17 T cell receptor beta chains from one sample sequenced in a study. Treg sorting used a CD4+CD25+CD127-/low gate. Each CDR3 protein gets one entry after TCRdb re-called the 5' RACE reads with MiXCR. The data hold roughly 60,000 distinct CDR3 sequences, with roughly 25% observed a single time. Sequenced material: tumor-infiltrating Tregs sorted from the breast tumor. These receptors were obtained from a female donor with breast cancer.

This clonotype was counted ten times or more. CDR3 sequence (DNA): TGTGCCAGCAGCTCTCGAGGCCGACAGGGACTAGAGCAGTTCTTC. It specifies CASSSRGRQGLEQFF. The chain couples TRBV7-6 to TRBJ2-1; tentatively, D is TRBD1 or TRBD2 (7 bases each). CDR3 length equals 15 residues. Trimming removed 4 bases from V and 10 bases from J, with 20 bases in between. The germline CDR1 and CDR2 sequences are SGHVS and FNYEAQ. Combining the CDR3 with reference TRBV7-6 and TRBJ2-1 gives the whole variable domain GAGVSQSPRYKVTKRGQDVALRCDPISGHVSLYWYRQALGQGPEFLTYFNYEAQQDKSGLPNDRFSAERPEGSISTLTIQRTEQRDSAMYRCASSSRGRQGLEQFFGPGTRLTVL.

This clonotype was observed a handful of times. V gene TRBV10-3 combines with J gene TRBJ2-5, with D maybe TRBD1 (5 bases). Trimming shortened V by 0 bases and J by 4 bases, and 9 bases separated the two germline ends. There are 14 residues in the CDR3. Germline loops: CDR1 ENHRY, CDR2 SYGVKD. The CDR3 sequence is CAISESLQGETQYF. The CDR3 DNA follows: TGTGCCATCAGTGAGTCGTTGCAGGGAGAGACCCAGTACTTC.

The chain is built from TRBV10-3 and TRBJ2-7; TRBD2 matches at 9 bases. This CDR3 comprises 15 residues. The ends lost 6 bases at V and 0 bases at J; junction bases unmatched: 6. In germline, CDR1 is ENHRY, CDR2 SYGVKD. CDR3 residues: CAISQAGGGSYEQYF. In DNA, the CDR3 is TGTGCCATCAGCCAAGCGGGGGGCGGCTCCTACGAGCAGTACTTC.

This clonotype was found many times. The J gene is TRBJ2-1, the V gene TRBV20-1; D might be TRBD2 (5 bases). Between the trimmed V and J ends, which lost 0 bases and 7 bases, there was a span of 13 bases. The germline V gene has CDR1 DFQATT and CDR2 SNEGSKA (reference sequence). The CDR3 totals 14 residues. The CDR3 protein is CSAREIRRGNEQFF. CDR3 nucleotides: TGCAGTGCTAGAGAGATACGGAGAGGGAATGAGCAGTTCTTC.

This clonotype was counted ten times or more. The V and J genes are TRBV12-3 or TRBV12-4 and TRBJ2-5; tentatively, D is TRBD1 (6 bases). There are 13 residues in the CDR3. The V end lost 4 bases, the J end lost 5 bases, and 11 bases lay between the germline ends. As DNA, the CDR3 is TGTGCCAGCAGTTCCCGGACAGCGGAGACCCAGTACTTC. The encoded protein is CASSSRTAETQYF.

This clonotype rates as medium-sized. One end of the junction varies from germline; a read error may be responsible. V gene TRBV7-2 combines with J gene TRBJ2-7, with D hard to call. Germline CDR1 and CDR2: SGHTA and FQGNSA. The CDR3 extends over 15 amino acids. CDR3 region: CASTLMGQPGYEQYF. The CDR3 DNA reads as TGTGCCAGCACCTTAATGGGTCAACCCGGCTACGAGCAGTACTTC.

A remark on this clonotype: The junction does not match germline at one end; this may be a read error. The rearrangement uses TRBV5-1 and TRBJ2-7; possible D gene TRBD2, 5 bases. Germline V lookup: CDR1 SGHRS, CDR2 YFSETQ. The CDR3 length is 14 residues. CDR3 sequence reads: CASTPAPNTGELYF. For the CDR3, the DNA is TGCGCCAGCACCCCCGCTCCGAACACCGGGGAGCTGTACTTC.

There are a few counts of this clonotype. V usage is TRBV6-1 and J usage is TRBJ2-3; perhaps D is TRBD1 or TRBD2 (5 bases each). The length of the CDR3 is 16 residues. Germline V gene data show CDR1 as MNHNS and CDR2 as SASEGT. The V and J ends lost 6 bases and 4 bases respectively, with 20 bases between them. The CDR3 reads CASSVGWGSASDTQYF. CDR3 DNA sequence: TGTGCCAGCAGCGTAGGATGGGGGAGTGCCTCAGATACGCAGTATTTT.

This clonotype was detected a few times. The CDR3 nucleotides are TGTGCCAGCAGTTCGGACAGCTATAATCAGCCCCAGCATTTT. Translated: CASSSDSYNQPQHF. The chain is built from TRBV2 and TRBJ1-5; possible D gene TRBD1, 6 bases. V lost 5 bases and J lost 4, with 12 bases in between. Germline-derived CDR1 and CDR2 are SNHLY and FYNNEI. The CDR3 contains 14 residues.

This clonotype came up a few times. The V gene is TRBV5-1, the J gene TRBJ2-6; TRBD2 aligns across 7 bases. V lost 3 bases, J lost 2 bases, and 5 bases stayed unmatched. The germline V gene encodes CDR1 SGHRS and CDR2 YFSETQ. This CDR3 spans 16 amino acids. The DNA for the CDR3 is TGCGCCAGCAGCTCGGGGGGAAGAACTGGGGCCAACGTCCTGACTTTC. It specifies CASSSGGRTGANVLTF.

A word on this clonotype: The CDR3 ends on some other residue instead of the conserved phenylalanine or tryptophan, so this is likely a read error. This rearrangement joins TRBV20-1 to TRBJ1-1; D possibly corresponds to TRBD1 (6 bases). The CDR3 spans 16 residues. The germline gives CDR1 DFQATT, CDR2 SNEGSKA (reference sequence). V lost 0 bases and J 6 bases, leaving 20 bases between the germline ends. The CDR3 sequence is CSARDSEQGLGSEAFS. CDR3 coding DNA: TGCAGTGCTAGAGATTCCGAACAGGGTCTGGGATCTGAAGCTTTCTCT.

The J gene is TRBJ2-1, the V gene TRBV11-2; 10 bases agree with TRBD1. The CDR3 has 17 amino acids. From germline, CDR1 is SGHAT and CDR2 FQNNGV. Unmatched junction bases numbered 9, after V lost 3 bases and J lost 4 bases. The CDR3 region is CASSFRVRDRGYNEQFF. The CDR3 region has the DNA TGTGCCAGCAGCTTTCGAGTCCGGGACAGGGGTTACAATGAGCAGTTCTTC.

At least ten counts were recorded for this clonotype. The V call is TRBV2, the J call TRBJ2-4, with TRBD2 as a possible D gene (5 bases). V lost 3 bases, J lost 8 bases, and 14 bases lay in between. The germline V gene has CDR1 SNHLY and CDR2 FYNNEI. This CDR3 is 14 amino acids long. The CDR3 region is CASSDGLSTDIQYF. As DNA, the CDR3 is TGTGCCAGCAGTGATGGACTGAGCACCGACATTCAGTACTTC.

The chain links TRBV12-3 or TRBV12-4 to TRBJ2-5; D is perhaps TRBD1 (5 bases). The ends were cut back, 5 bases at V and 5 bases at J, with 15 bases in the middle. The CDR3 is 14 residues long. CDR3 loop: CASSPKAGIETQYF. CDR3 nucleotide sequence: TGTGCCAGCAGTCCCAAGGCAGGGATTGAGACCCAGTACTTC.

This clonotype has ten or more counts. V usage is TRBV5-1 and J usage is TRBJ1-2; no definite D call. Germline assignment: CDR1 SGHRS and CDR2 YFSETQ. Trimming left V 1 base short and J 2 bases short, with 6 bases between. The CDR3 length is 13 residues. CDR3 nucleotides: TGCGCCAGCAGCTTGTACGGGAACTATGGCTACACCTTC. Translation gives CASSLYGNYGYTF.

This clonotype has more than one count but fewer than ten. The chain joins TRBV18 to TRBJ2-3, with D perhaps TRBD1 (5 bases). CDR1 and CDR2 from the germline V gene are KGHSH and LQKENI. There are 13 residues in the CDR3. V gave up 1 base and J gave up 6 bases, with 8 bases separating them. The CDR3 nucleotides are TGTGCCAGCTCACCACGGTCAGGGGATACGCAGTATTTT. It encodes CASSPRSGDTQYF.

This clonotype was picked up a small number of times. A read error may account for a junction end that differs from germline. The chain recombines TRBV9 with TRBJ2-4, with TRBD1 identical over 8 bases. The length of the CDR3 is 15 residues. Germline V CDR1 and CDR2: SGDLS, YYNGEE. The CDR3 nucleotides are TGTGCCAGCAGCGCTTCGACAGGGGCCAAAAACATACAGTACTTC. It is translated as CASSASTGAKNIQYF. The full variable domain, completed using reference TRBV9 and TRBJ2-4, is DSGVTQTPKHLITATGQRVTLRCSPRSGDLSVYWYQQSLDQGLQFLIQYYNGEERAKGNILERFSAQQFPDLHSELNLSSLELGDSALYFCASSASTGAKNIQYFGAGTRLSVL.